This T cell receptor (beta chain) was documented in a study of T cells in Graves' hyperthyroidism and ophthalmopathy. Study-wide background: Peripheral blood was secured at the point of initial diagnosis, before any treatment.

Findings and limits, study-wide: Ophthalmopathy and stable hyperthyroidism were separated by a 13 V-J model.

This blood was taken when hyperthyroidism was first diagnosed, before any ophthalmopathy symptoms existed. Isolation of PBMCs was performed on 8 to 10 ml fresh peripheral blood. Between the trimmed V and J ends, which lost 10 bases and 1 base, there was a span of 14 bases. The CDR3 is made up of 13 amino acids. The V gene's germline CDR1 is SGDLS and CDR2 YYNGEE. With regard to this clonotype: The antigen is not known.

RNA transcripts provided the source from which TCR beta CDR3 regions were amplified. The HTBI primer set was used in a first-round RT-PCR of the TCR CDR3. TCRdb re-called the multiplex PCR reads through MiXCR, storing one row per CDR3 protein. The sample lists about 380,000 distinct CDR3 sequences, about 13% seen once, with less than 25% in the top ten. The V gene is TRBV9, the J gene TRBJ1-1; tentative D call: TRBD1 (5 bases). The specimen was blood. This TCR was recovered from a man aged 30 to 39 with Graves' hyperthyroidism that later progressed to Graves' ophthalmopathy. Here the CDR3 DNA reads TGTGCCTCTACGGAGGGGCCGAACACTGAAGCTTTCTTT. This sequence encodes CASTEGPNTEAFF.